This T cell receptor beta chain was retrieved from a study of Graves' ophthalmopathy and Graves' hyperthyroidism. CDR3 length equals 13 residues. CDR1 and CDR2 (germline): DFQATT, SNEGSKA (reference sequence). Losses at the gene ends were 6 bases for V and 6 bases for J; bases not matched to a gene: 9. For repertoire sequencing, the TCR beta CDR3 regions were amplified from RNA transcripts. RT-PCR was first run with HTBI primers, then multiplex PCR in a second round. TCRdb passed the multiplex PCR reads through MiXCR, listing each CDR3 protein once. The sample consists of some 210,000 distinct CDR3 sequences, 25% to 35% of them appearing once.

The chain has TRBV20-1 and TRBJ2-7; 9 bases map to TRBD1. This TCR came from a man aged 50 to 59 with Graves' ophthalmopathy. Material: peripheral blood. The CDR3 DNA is TGCAGTGCCAGTCCGGGACAGGGCCCCGAGCAGTACTTC. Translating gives CSASPGQGPEQYF.